The next 25 T cell receptor beta chains were all read from a single sample in a study of cytomegalovirus exposure and HLA in healthy donors. TCRdb's copy holds only in-frame clones and misses some; the assay was immunoSEQ multiplex PCR. This table holds tens of thousands of clones, approximately 97% found once. Sequenced material: PBMCs. Receptors originate from a woman between 18 and 29 years old in good health and CMV-seropositive.

The chain carries TRBV27 and TRBJ2-7, with 7 positions matching TRBD2. Per germline, CDR1 MNHEY and CDR2 SMNVEV (reference sequence). Trimming took 2 bases from V and 3 from J; bases not matched to a gene: 7. The CDR3 spans 15 residues. CDR3 protein: CASSLRAGGVYEQYF. The CDR3 DNA follows: TGTGCCAGCAGTTTACGTGCTGGGGGGGTCTACGAGCAGTACTTC.

The V call is TRBV28, the J call TRBJ1-3; TRBD1 agrees at 9 bases. The CDR3 consists of 16 residues. Per germline, CDR1 MDHEN and CDR2 SYDVKM. The trim removed 1 base at V and 2 bases at J, leaving 3 bases unmatched. The CDR3 is CASSLSGQGTGNTIYF. The CDR3 DNA reads as TGTGCCAGCAGTTTATCGGGACAGGGCACTGGAAACACCATATATTTT. The full variable domain, its missing parts supplied by reference TRBV28 and TRBJ1-3, is DVKVTQSSRYLVKRTGEKVFLECVQDMDHENMFWYRQDPGLGLRLIYFSYDVKMKEKGDIPEGYSVSREKKERFSLILESASTNQTSMYLCASSLSGQGTGNTIYFGEGSWLTVV.

This chain links TRBV5-4 with TRBJ2-7, with 7 bases aligning to TRBD2. From germline, CDR1 is SGHNT and CDR2 YYREEE (reference sequence). V gave up 1 base and J gave up 5 bases; unmatched junction bases: 6. This CDR3 has 14 residues. Here the CDR3 reads CASSLPGRKDEQYF. In DNA form, the CDR3 reads TGTGCCAGCAGCTTGCCCGGGAGGAAGGACGAGCAGTACTTC.

V is TRBV5-1 and J is TRBJ2-5; 10 positions agree with TRBD2. Germline loops: CDR1 SGHRS, CDR2 YFSETQ. V shed 0 bases and J 5 bases; nucleotides not matched to a gene: 4. The CDR3 spans 15 residues. In DNA form, the CDR3 reads TGCGCCAGCAGCTTGGGGCTAGCGGGAGCCGAGACCCAGTACTTC. Amino acid sequence: CASSLGLAGAETQYF.

The V gene is TRBV27, the J gene TRBJ1-1, with no clear D. Germline assignment: CDR1 MNHEY and CDR2 SMNVEV (reference sequence). This CDR3 region has 13 residues. The germline V and J ends were trimmed by 3 bases and 8 bases, with 13 bases remaining between them. DNA for the CDR3: TGTGCCAGCAGTTTTGCCTTTTTACAGGAAGCTTTCTTT. This sequence encodes CASSFAFLQEAFF.

The chain couples TRBV27 to TRBJ2-7, with TRBD2 matching over 7 bases. The CDR3 runs to 16 residues. Germline V gene sequence: CDR1 MNHEY, CDR2 SMNVEV (reference sequence). Trimming removed 2 bases from V and 6 bases from J; junction bases left unmatched: 13. The CDR3 DNA follows: TGTGCCAGCAGTTTAAGTTGGGAGGGGACGCCGGGCGAGCAGTACTTC. Translation gives CASSLSWEGTPGEQYF.

This chain joins TRBV7-2 and TRBJ1-2, with 7 bases lining up with TRBD1. J was trimmed by 1 base and V by 3 bases; bases with no gene match: 2. CDR1 SGHTA and CDR2 FQGNSA come from the germline V gene. CDR3 length: 14 residues. The DNA of the CDR3 is TGTGCCAGCAGCTTCGGGGACAGTAACTATGGCTACACCTTC. Translating it yields CASSFGDSNYGYTF.

This chain joins TRBV5-4 and TRBJ2-5, with TRBD2 as a possible D gene (6 bases). In germline, CDR1 is SGHNT, CDR2 YYREEE (reference sequence). Trimming cost V 2 bases and J 5 bases, with 10 bases left between them. The CDR3 contains 13 residues. The CDR3 sequence is CASSFRGSETQYF. CDR3 DNA sequence: TGTGCCAGCAGCTTTCGGGGGTCGGAGACCCAGTACTTC.

The chain carries TRBV14 and TRBJ1-1, with D perhaps TRBD1 (5 bases). Germline V lookup: CDR1 SGHDN, CDR2 FVKESK. Trimming pared 3 bases from V and 1 base from J, leaving 12 bases between. There are 15 residues in the CDR3. Written as DNA, the CDR3 is TGTGCCAGCAGCCAGAATTGGGGGGAGAACACTGAAGCTTTCTTT. Protein product: CASSQNWGENTEAFF.

The V call is TRBV6-1, the J call TRBJ2-5; 8 nucleotides agree with TRBD2. The germline gives CDR1 MNHNS, CDR2 SASEGT. J lost 2 bases, V lost 6 bases, and 8 bases had no gene match. The CDR3 length is 15 residues. The chain's CDR3 is CASSRGQRGQETQYF. CDR3 nucleotides: TGTGCCAGCAGCCGCGGACAGCGGGGGCAAGAGACCCAGTACTTC.

The chain couples TRBV4-1 to TRBJ1-5; tentatively, D is TRBD1 (5 bases). V lost 0 bases to trimming and J lost 3 bases, with 9 bases between them. Germline values: CDR1 MGHRA, CDR2 YSYEKL. The CDR3 length is 15 residues. CDR3 protein: CASSQDWGVNQPQHF. CDR3 nucleotides: TGCGCCAGCAGCCAAGATTGGGGCGTCAATCAGCCCCAGCATTTT.

This clone has a single count. V is TRBV15 and J is TRBJ2-7; 9 bases agree with TRBD2. Germline loops: CDR1 LNHNV, CDR2 YYDKDF (reference sequence). V was clipped by 0 bases and J by 0 bases; unmatched bases: 9. The CDR3 sequence is 18 residues long. This chain's CDR3 is CATSRDRIGLASSYEQYF. CDR3 nucleotide sequence: TGTGCCACCAGCAGAGACCGAATCGGACTAGCGAGCTCCTACGAGCAGTACTTC.

The chain links TRBV19 to TRBJ1-2, with a tentative D call TRBD1 (6 bases). The CDR3 contains 16 residues. CDR1 and CDR2 (germline): LNHDA, SQIVND (reference sequence). Deletions cut 5 bases from V and 4 bases from J, with 20 bases between. DNA of the CDR3: TGTGCCAGTAGTTCGCGGACAGACCCCGGGCGCTATGGCTACACCTTC. This translates into CASSSRTDPGRYGYTF.

The V gene is TRBV19, the J gene TRBJ1-1; D ambiguous. CDR1 and CDR2 from the germline V gene are LNHDA and SQIVND (reference sequence). The CDR3 sequence is 14 residues long. The V end was cut by 8 bases, the J end by 4 bases, with 17 bases between. The CDR3 spells CASLLDRGATEAFF. Here the CDR3 DNA reads TGTGCCAGTCTGTTGGATCGGGGAGCCACTGAAGCTTTCTTT.

The chain couples TRBV9 to TRBJ2-1; 10 bases map to TRBD2. CDR1 and CDR2 from the germline V gene are SGDLS and YYNGEE. Trimming at V came to 0 bases and at J to 9 bases, leaving 9 bases not matched to a gene. This CDR3 comprises 16 residues. In DNA, the CDR3 is TGTGCCAGCAGCGTAGCTGGGACTAGCGTTCTTGGTGAGCAGTTCTTC. Its translation: CASSVAGTSVLGEQFF.

Comments on this clone: In the same sample, other DNA sequences code for this CDR3. This chain joins TRBV11-3 and TRBJ2-3; 8 positions match TRBD1. V shed 5 bases and J 2 bases; nucleotides not matched to a gene: 6. CDR1 SGHNT and CDR2 YENEEA come from the germline V gene. The CDR3 extends over 15 amino acids. CDR3 DNA: TGTGCCAGCAGCCCCCGGCAGGGGGCCACAGATACGCAGTATTTT. It specifies CASSPRQGATDTQYF.

V gene TRBV7-9 combines with J gene TRBJ2-1; D perhaps matches TRBD2 (6 bases). The V gene lost 10 bases and the J gene lost 4 bases, with 11 bases spanning the gap. The CDR3 extends over 12 amino acids. Germline V gene sequence: CDR1 SEHNR, CDR2 FQNEAQ (reference sequence). In DNA, the CDR3 is TGTGCCATCCGGAGGGAGTACAATGAGCAGTTCTTC. Translation: CAIRREYNEQFF.

This clone was detected once. The V call is TRBV19, the J call TRBJ1-2; D perhaps matches TRBD1 (6 bases). Germline loops: CDR1 LNHDA, CDR2 SQIVND (reference sequence). V shed 5 bases and J shed 2 bases, with 9 bases lying between them. There are 13 residues in the CDR3. The CDR3 region has the DNA TGTGCCAGTAGTCGGACAGAAAACTATGGCTACACCTTC. Its protein product is CASSRTENYGYTF.

J is TRBJ1-6 and V is TRBV30; D gene ambiguous. Trimming took off 2 bases at V and 9 bases at J, with 11 bases between the two ends. Germline assignment: CDR1 GTSNPN and CDR2 SVGIG (reference sequence). The CDR3 extends over 13 amino acids. CDR3 amino acids: CAWSFRRGSPLHF. CDR3 in DNA: TGTGCCTGGAGTTTCAGACGGGGTTCACCCCTCCACTTT.

The CDR3 bases are TGTGCCAGCAATTCCGGGTCGCGGTGGAAGCGCGAGCAGTACTTC. Translated, it gives CASNSGSRWKREQYF. The V and J genes are TRBV27 and TRBJ2-7, with unresolved D. The CDR3 length is 15 residues. CDR1 is MNHEY, CDR2 SMNVEV, per germline (reference sequence). The V end was cut by 7 bases, the J end by 6 bases, with 22 bases between.

The genes are TRBV11-2 and TRBJ2-7; a possible D gene is TRBD1 (6 bases). The length of the CDR3 is 19 residues. The V end was cut by 6 bases, the J end by 1 base, with 28 bases between. Per germline, CDR1 SGHAT and CDR2 FQNNGV. This CDR3 is CASRPFSVTAGEVSYEQYF. For the CDR3, the DNA is TGTGCCAGCAGGCCATTTTCCGTAACGGCAGGGGAAGTTTCCTACGAGCAGTACTTC.

V and J are TRBV28 and TRBJ1-6, with D possibly TRBD1 on 6 matching bases. CDR3 length equals 15 residues. Trimming took 5 bases from V and 5 from J, leaving 13 bases between them. Germline-derived CDR1 and CDR2 are MDHEN and SYDVKM. CDR3 protein: CASSTGPLNNSPLHF. The CDR3 nucleotides read TGTGCCAGCAGTACAGGGCCCCTCAATAATTCACCCCTCCACTTT.

This chain links TRBV2 with TRBJ2-3; TRBD2 might be the D (6 bases). Trimming pared 5 bases from V and 3 bases from J, leaving 18 bases between. CDR1 is SNHLY, CDR2 FYNNEI, per germline. The CDR3 has 16 amino acids. DNA of the CDR3: TGTGCCAGCAGTCCATACCCGGCTAGCGCGACAGATACGCAGTATTTT. Protein product: CASSPYPASATDTQYF.

The chain links TRBV27 to TRBJ2-2; D might be TRBD1 (6 bases). The CDR3 has 15 amino acids. V was pared by 5 bases and J by 7 bases, with 17 bases between. Germline CDR1 reads MNHEY; CDR2 reads SMNVEV (reference sequence). Here the CDR3 reads CASSTTGLLGGELFF. Written as DNA, the CDR3 is TGTGCCAGCAGTACTACAGGGCTTCTAGGCGGGGAGCTGTTTTTT.

The CDR3 reads CASSVRPGTGTGELFF. In DNA, the CDR3 is TGTGCCAGCAGCGTGCGACCCGGGACAGGGACCGGGGAGCTGTTTTTT. The genes are TRBV9 and TRBJ2-2, with 9 bases identical to TRBD1. The junction had 7 bases not matched to a gene; V was cut back by 2 bases and J by 5 bases. This CDR3 region has 16 residues. Germline V gene data show CDR1 as SGDLS and CDR2 as YYNGEE.